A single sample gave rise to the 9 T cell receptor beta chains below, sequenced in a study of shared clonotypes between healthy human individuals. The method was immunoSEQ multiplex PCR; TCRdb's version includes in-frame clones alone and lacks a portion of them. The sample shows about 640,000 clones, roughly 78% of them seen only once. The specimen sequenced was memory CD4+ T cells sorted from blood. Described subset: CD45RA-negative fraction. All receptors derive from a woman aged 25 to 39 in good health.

DNA of the CDR3: TGTGCCAGCAGTTCAAAACGGCAGGGGGCTGGAGGCTACACCTTC. Its protein is CASSSKRQGAGGYTF. This rearrangement joins TRBV7-2 to TRBJ1-2, with 8 nucleotides matching TRBD1. The V gene end was trimmed by 6 bases and the J gene end by 8 bases; junction bases not matched to a gene: 14. Germline V gene data show CDR1 as SGHTA and CDR2 as FQGNSA. This CDR3 has 15 residues.

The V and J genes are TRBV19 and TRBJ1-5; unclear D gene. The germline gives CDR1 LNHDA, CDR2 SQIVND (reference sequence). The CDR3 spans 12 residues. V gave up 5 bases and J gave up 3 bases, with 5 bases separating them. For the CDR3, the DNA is TGTGCCAGTAGTCTTTACAATCAGCCCCAGCATTTT. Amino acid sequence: CASSLYNQPQHF.

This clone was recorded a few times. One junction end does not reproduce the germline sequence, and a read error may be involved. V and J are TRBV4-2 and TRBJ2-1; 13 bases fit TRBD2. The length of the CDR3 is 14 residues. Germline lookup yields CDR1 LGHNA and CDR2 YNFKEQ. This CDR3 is CASSQQTSGRADLF. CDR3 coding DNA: TGTGCCAGCAGCCAACAAACTAGCGGGAGGGCCGATCTCTTC.

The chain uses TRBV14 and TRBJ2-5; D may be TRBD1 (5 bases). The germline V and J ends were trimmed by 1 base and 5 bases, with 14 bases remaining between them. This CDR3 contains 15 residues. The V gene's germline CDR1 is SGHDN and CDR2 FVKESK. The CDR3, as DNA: TGTGCCAGCAGCCAAGTGGGCAGGGCCCGGGAGACCCAGTACTTC. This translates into CASSQVGRARETQYF.

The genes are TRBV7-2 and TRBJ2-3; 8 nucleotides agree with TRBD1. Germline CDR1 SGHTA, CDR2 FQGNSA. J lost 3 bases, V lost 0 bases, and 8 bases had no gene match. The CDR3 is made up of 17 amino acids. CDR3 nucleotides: TGTGCCAGCAGCTTAGCGTGGACAGGGCGAAAGACAGATACGCAGTATTTT. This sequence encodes CASSLAWTGRKTDTQYF.

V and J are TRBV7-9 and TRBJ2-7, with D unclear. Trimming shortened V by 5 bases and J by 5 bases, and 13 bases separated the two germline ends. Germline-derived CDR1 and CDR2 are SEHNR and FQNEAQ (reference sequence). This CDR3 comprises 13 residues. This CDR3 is CASSPLALDEQYF. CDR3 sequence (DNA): TGTGCCAGCAGCCCTCTCGCTCTCGACGAGCAGTACTTC. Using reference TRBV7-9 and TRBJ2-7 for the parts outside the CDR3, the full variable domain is DTGVSQNPRHKITKRGQNVTFRCDPISEHNRLYWYRQTLGQGPEFLTYFQNEAQLEKSRLLSDRFSAERPKGSFSTLEIQRTEQGDSAMYLCASSPLALDEQYFGPGTRLTVT.

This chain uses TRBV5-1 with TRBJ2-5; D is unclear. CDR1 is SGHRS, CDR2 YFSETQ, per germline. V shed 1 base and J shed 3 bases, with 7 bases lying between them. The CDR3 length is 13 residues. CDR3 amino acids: CASSLMYKETQYF. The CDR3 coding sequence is TGCGCCAGCAGCTTGATGTACAAAGAGACCCAGTACTTC.

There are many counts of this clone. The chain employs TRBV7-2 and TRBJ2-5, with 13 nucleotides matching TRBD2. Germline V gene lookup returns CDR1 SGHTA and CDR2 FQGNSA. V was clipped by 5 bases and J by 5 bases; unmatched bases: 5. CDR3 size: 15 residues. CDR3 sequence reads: CASSKTSGGFETQYF. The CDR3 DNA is TGTGCCAGCAGCAAGACTAGCGGGGGGTTTGAGACCCAGTACTTC.

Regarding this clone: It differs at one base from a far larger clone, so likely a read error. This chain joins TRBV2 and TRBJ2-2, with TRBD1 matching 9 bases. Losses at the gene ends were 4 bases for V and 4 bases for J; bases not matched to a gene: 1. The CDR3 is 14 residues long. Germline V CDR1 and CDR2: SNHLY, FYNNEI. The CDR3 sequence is CASSGTGATGELFF. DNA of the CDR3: TGTGCCAGCAGTGGGACAGGGGCCACCGGGGAGCTGTTTTTT.